This T cell receptor beta chain was sequenced for a study of graft-versus-host responses after intestinal transplantation. Overall study context: Among the recipients, all got anti-thymocyte globulin induction and then tacrolimus and steroids for about 3 years.

Generated by immunoSEQ multiplex PCR, the TCRdb table keeps only in-frame clones and is missing some. The table includes roughly 25,000 clones, 90% detected once. Findings and limits, study-wide: The presence of high graft-versus-host to host-versus-graft clonal ratios in allografts characterized patients with graft-donor T cell macrochimerism.

Per the germline V gene, CDR1 is LGHNT and CDR2 is FRNRAP. The V end lost 0 bases, the J end lost 5 bases, and 4 bases lay between the germline ends. There are 13 residues in the CDR3. Remarks on this clone: Its antigen remains unidentified.

Sequencing was performed on PBMCs, taken roughly 38 days after intestinal transplant. The TCR was taken from a human patient who received an intestinal transplant, so some T cells may come from the graft donor. The chain is built from TRBV12-5 and TRBJ2-2, with D hard to call. The CDR3 sequence is CASGLVGTGELFF. CDR3 coding DNA: TGTGCTAGTGGTTTGGTGGGGACCGGGGAGCTGTTTTTT.